The 32 T cell receptor beta chains below were found in one sample sequenced in a study of cytomegalovirus exposure and HLA in healthy donors. Researchers ran the PCR with 60 Vbeta and 13 Jbeta primers. Here immunoSEQ multiplex PCR was the method, and the copy in TCRdb shows in-frame clones only, minus some. Here the sample spans roughly 200,000 clones, approximately 79% being singletons. The sequencing input was PBMCs. These receptor sequences come from a young woman in good health and CMV-seropositive.

This sequence joins TRBV5-1 and TRBJ2-5; 9 nucleotides agree with TRBD2. The CDR3 runs 15 residues. V lost 0 bases to trimming and J lost 2 bases; unmatched junction nucleotides: 2. The germline gives CDR1 SGHRS, CDR2 YFSETQ. The CDR3 DNA reads TGCGCCAGCAGCTTGGTTGCGGGGGGGCAAGAGACCCAGTACTTC. Translating it yields CASSLVAGGQETQYF.

The V gene is TRBV10-3, the J gene TRBJ2-1; 8 positions match TRBD2. CDR1 and CDR2 (germline): ENHRY, SYGVKD. CDR3 length equals 15 residues. V trimming: 3 bases; J trimming: 0 bases; junction bases outside the gene matches: 1. The DNA for the CDR3 is TGTGCCATCAGTGATACTAGCGGCTCCTACAATGAGCAGTTCTTC. Protein sequence: CAISDTSGSYNEQFF.

The chain uses TRBV18 and TRBJ2-2, with a weak D call TRBD2 (5 bases). Trimming took off 4 bases at V and 0 bases at J, with 12 bases between the two ends. The CDR3 spans 16 residues. The germline V gene encodes CDR1 KGHSH and CDR2 LQKENI. The DNA of the CDR3 is TGTGCCAGCTCACGGTCCCAACTAGCGAACACCGGGGAGCTGTTTTTT. Translating gives CASSRSQLANTGELFF.

V and J are TRBV12-2 and TRBJ2-5; TRBD1 is taken as the D call from the table, unchecked against the DNA. TRBV12-2 is annotated as a pseudogene. The CDR3 is 13 amino acids. This CDR3 reads CASRPQGAETQYF. The CDR3 region has the DNA TGTGCAAGTCGCCCACAGGGGGCAGAAACCCAGTACTTC.

The chain employs TRBV13 and TRBJ2-3; tentative D call: TRBD2 (5 bases). V was cut by 5 bases and J by 4 bases, with 25 bases left in between. The length of the CDR3 is 18 residues. Germline V CDR1 and CDR2: PRHDT, FYEKMQ (reference sequence). In DNA form, the CDR3 reads TGTGCCAGCAGCACCCGGTGGGCGGGCCCAGCAGAGGCAGATACGCAGTATTTT. This sequence encodes CASSTRWAGPAEADTQYF. The entire variable domain, with the rest obtained from reference TRBV13 and TRBJ2-3, is as follows: AAGVIQSPRHLIKEKRETATLKCYPIPRHDTVYWYQQGPGQDPQFLISFYEKMQSDKGSIPDRFSAQQFSDYHSELNMSSLELGDSALYFCASSTRWAGPAEADTQYFGPGTRLTVL.

The chain joins TRBV25-1 to TRBJ2-7; D perhaps matches TRBD1 (5 bases). The V gene's germline CDR1 is MGHDK and CDR2 SYGVNS. V was clipped by 4 bases and J by 5 bases, with 9 bases between them. The CDR3 length is 12 residues. The CDR3 region is CASSAGPDEQYF. The CDR3 region has the DNA TGTGCCAGCAGTGCAGGGCCAGACGAGCAGTACTTC.

The rearrangement uses TRBV30 and TRBJ2-5, with 8 bases fitting TRBD2. The CDR3 contains 17 residues. CDR1 and CDR2 from the germline V gene are GTSNPN and SVGIG (reference sequence). The V segment lost 3 bases and the J segment 1 base; nucleotides outside the gene matches: 13. CDR3 coding DNA: TGTGCCTGGAGCGCCCCCCGGACTAGCTTAAGCCAAGAGACCCAGTACTTC. Residues: CAWSAPRTSLSQETQYF.

V usage is TRBV2 and J usage is TRBJ2-7; D may be TRBD1 (6 bases). Trimming took off 0 bases at V and 1 base at J, with 10 bases between the two ends. The germline V gene encodes CDR1 SNHLY and CDR2 FYNNEI. CDR3 length: 15 amino acids. This CDR3 is CASSEALGTSYEQYF. DNA for the CDR3: TGTGCCAGCAGTGAAGCGCTTGGGACATCCTACGAGCAGTACTTC.

The chain uses TRBV27 and TRBJ2-2; TRBD1 matches at 9 bases. Germline V lookup: CDR1 MNHEY, CDR2 SMNVEV (reference sequence). After removal of 2 bases from V and 8 bases from J, the junction contained 3 bases not matched to a gene. This CDR3 is 14 amino acids long. The CDR3 DNA sequence: TGTGCCAGCAGTTTAGGGACAGGGCTAGGGGAGCTGTTTTTT. It translates to CASSLGTGLGELFF.

The gene calls are TRBV11-3 and TRBJ2-7; the match to TRBD2 covers 7 bases. The CDR3 runs 15 residues. CDR1 is SGHNT, CDR2 YENEEA, per germline. Germline trimming cut 4 bases from V and 0 bases from J; bases unmatched to any gene: 6. The CDR3, as DNA: TGTGCCAGCAGCTCGGGAGGCGGGAACTCCTACGAGCAGTACTTC. Protein: CASSSGGGNSYEQYF. The variable domain in full, with the rest retrieved from reference TRBV11-3 and TRBJ2-7, is EAGVVQSPRYKIIEKKQPVAFWCNPISGHNTLYWYLQNLGQGPELLIRYENEEAVDDSQLPKDRFSAERLKGVDSTLKIQPAELGDSAVYLCASSSGGGNSYEQYFGPGTRLTVT.

The V gene is TRBV2, the J gene TRBJ1-2; maybe TRBD1 (5 bases). The CDR3 has 14 residues. Trimming took 8 bases from V and 8 from J, leaving 21 bases between them. Germline V gene data show CDR1 as SNHLY and CDR2 as FYNNEI. The CDR3 protein is CASAGQIIYGGYTF. CDR3 sequence (DNA): TGTGCCAGCGCGGGGCAGATAATCTATGGAGGCTACACCTTC.

V gene TRBV5-4 combines with J gene TRBJ1-2; D unclear. Looked up from germline, CDR1 is SGHNT and CDR2 is YYREEE (reference sequence). CDR3 length equals 16 residues. The V gene lost 0 bases and the J gene lost 0 bases, with 12 bases spanning the gap. CDR3 DNA: TGTGCCAGCAGCTTGGCGAGGGTAGGCGCTAACTATGGCTACACCTTC. This gives the protein CASSLARVGANYGYTF.

This chain uses TRBV6-6 with TRBJ2-1, with D tentatively TRBD2 (5 bases). Germline V gives CDR1 MNHNY, CDR2 SVGAGI (reference sequence). The CDR3 runs 15 residues. Trimming left V 2 bases short and J 4 bases short, with 12 bases between. The DNA of the CDR3 is TGTGCCAGCAGTTACCTCGAAGGAGGATACAATGAGCAGTTCTTC. This gives the protein CASSYLEGGYNEQFF.

This clone was observed once. The chain joins TRBV11-2 to TRBJ1-6; a weak D match, TRBD1 (5 bases). CDR1 and CDR2 from the germline V gene are SGHAT and FQNNGV. V was pared by 7 bases and J by 9 bases, with 19 bases between. The CDR3 is 15 residues long. The CDR3 loop is CASNILGGKGSPLHF. As DNA, the CDR3 is TGTGCCAGCAACATCCTCGGGGGTAAAGGTTCACCCCTCCACTTT.

J is TRBJ1-5 and V is TRBV10-3, with TRBD1 identical over 7 bases. The CDR3 runs 15 residues. The V gene end was trimmed by 0 bases and the J gene end by 3 bases; junction bases not matched to a gene: 2. Germline loops: CDR1 ENHRY, CDR2 SYGVKD. In DNA form, the CDR3 reads TGTGCCATCAGTGAGTCGACAGGGATCAATCAGCCCCAGCATTTT. Translated: CAISESTGINQPQHF.

The sample holds a few counts of this clone. This chain connects TRBV7-9 to TRBJ1-1; D unresolved. There are 14 residues in the CDR3. The germline V and J ends were trimmed by 1 base and 8 bases, with 14 bases remaining between them. The germline CDR1 and CDR2 sequences are SEHNR and FQNEAQ (reference sequence). The CDR3 reads CASSLVTIGNEAFF. CDR3 DNA: TGTGCCAGCAGCTTAGTGACTATAGGGAACGAAGCTTTCTTT. The complete variable domain, with remaining parts taken from reference TRBV7-9 and TRBJ1-1, reads DTGVSQNPRHKITKRGQNVTFRCDPISEHNRLYWYRQTLGQGPEFLTYFQNEAQLEKSRLLSDRFSAERPKGSFSTLEIQRTEQGDSAMYLCASSLVTIGNEAFFGQGTRLTVV.

This clone was picked up a small number of times. At the DNA level, this CDR3 is encoded by other sequences in the same sample as well. The rearrangement links TRBV11-2 to TRBJ2-1; D unresolved. The CDR3 length is 12 residues. The V gene's germline CDR1 is SGHAT and CDR2 FQNNGV. The V and J ends lost 5 bases and 4 bases respectively, with 6 bases between them. The CDR3 DNA sequence: TGTGCCAGCAGCCCCGAGTACAATGAGCAGTTCTTC. Its protein product is CASSPEYNEQFF.

This chain links TRBV5-8 with TRBJ1-1, with D possibly matching TRBD1 (6 bases). Trimming took off 6 bases at V and 4 bases at J, with 13 bases between the two ends. Germline V gives CDR1 SGHTS, CDR2 YDEGEE. CDR3 length: 13 amino acids. The CDR3: CASNRQEATEAFF. The CDR3, as DNA: TGTGCCAGCAATCGACAGGAAGCCACTGAAGCTTTCTTT.

Comments on this clone: Additional DNA sequences in this sample encode the identical CDR3. This CDR3 is CASSAGYGYTF. As DNA, the CDR3 is TGTGCCAGCAGTGCAGGGTATGGCTACACCTTC. The chain links TRBV6-1 to TRBJ1-2; perhaps TRBD1 as D (5 bases). Trimming took off 4 bases at V and 5 bases at J, with 5 bases between the two ends. The V gene's germline CDR1 is MNHNS and CDR2 SASEGT. CDR3 size: 11 residues.

The chain combines TRBV5-4 with TRBJ2-5, with 10 positions matching TRBD2. The germline gives CDR1 SGHNT, CDR2 YYREEE (reference sequence). This CDR3 has 16 amino acids. V was pared by 4 bases and J by 5 bases, with 11 bases of the junction left unmatched. As DNA, the CDR3 is TGTGCCAGCAGCCTGGAAAGCGGGAGGGCCTTGGAGACCCAGTACTTC. It translates to CASSLESGRALETQYF.

The rearrangement links TRBV6-5 to TRBJ1-1; no clear D gene. Deletions cut 0 bases from V and 0 bases from J, with 8 bases between. The CDR3 extends over 15 amino acids. From germline, CDR1 is MNHEY and CDR2 SVGAGI. The CDR3 sequence is CASSYSSDLNTEAFF. The CDR3 DNA is TGTGCCAGCAGTTACTCCAGTGATCTGAACACTGAAGCTTTCTTT.

This rearrangement joins TRBV6-6 to TRBJ1-2; 7 bases are shared with TRBD1. This CDR3 comprises 16 residues. Per the germline V gene, CDR1 is MNHNY and CDR2 is SVGAGI (reference sequence). Trimming cost V 6 bases and J 9 bases; bases outside gene matches: 19. In DNA, the CDR3 is TGTGCCAGCAGCCCCCCTCGACAGGGTGGGTATGTCTGCTACACCTTC. It specifies CASSPPRQGGYVCYTF.

This clone was observed a few times. J is TRBJ2-7 and V is TRBV29-1; D uncertain. The CDR3 runs 11 residues. Deletions cut 0 bases from V and 4 bases from J, with 4 bases between. Germline V gene sequence: CDR1 SQVTM, CDR2 ANQGSEA. The CDR3 nucleotides read TGCAGCGTTGAAGATCGGTACGAGCAGTACTTC. Protein: CSVEDRYEQYF.

The V gene is TRBV5-8, the J gene TRBJ1-6; the D gene is possibly TRBD1 (6 bases). The CDR3 sequence is 17 residues long. V lost 3 bases and J lost 3, with 16 bases in between. Germline V gene sequence: CDR1 SGHTS, CDR2 YDEGEE. The chain's CDR3 is CASSWGQGFIYNSPLHF. The CDR3 coding sequence is TGTGCCAGCAGCTGGGGGCAGGGCTTTATCTATAATTCACCCCTCCACTTT.

The chain's CDR3 is CASSLVGRGTNTEAFF. DNA for the CDR3: TGTGCCAGCAGCTTGGTCGGGCGGGGGACGAACACTGAAGCTTTCTTT. This chain links TRBV5-4 with TRBJ1-1; TRBD1 is a possible D gene (5 bases). The V gene's germline CDR1 is SGHNT and CDR2 YYREEE (reference sequence). The CDR3 sequence is 16 residues long. The V gene lost 0 bases and the J gene lost 1 base, with 13 bases spanning the gap.

The chain carries TRBV27 and TRBJ1-2, with D possibly matching TRBD1 (5 bases). V dropped 1 base and J dropped 6 bases, with 15 bases sitting between them. The V gene's germline CDR1 is MNHEY and CDR2 SMNVEV (reference sequence). The CDR3 extends over 15 amino acids. As DNA, the CDR3 is TGTGCCAGCAGTTTATTCTATTCTGGGGCGGATGGCTACACCTTC. As protein: CASSLFYSGADGYTF.

The CDR3 region is CATSIRATGELFF. The CDR3 region has the DNA TGTGCCACCAGCATCAGGGCCACCGGGGAGCTGTTTTTT. The chain has TRBV15 and TRBJ2-2; tentative D call: TRBD1 (5 bases). The CDR3 totals 13 residues. Germline CDR1 LNHNV, CDR2 YYDKDF (reference sequence). Trimming stripped 4 bases from V and 4 bases from J, with 7 bases between.

The chain recombines TRBV2 with TRBJ2-5; D possibly corresponds to TRBD2 (5 bases). With 7 bases removed from V and 4 bases from J, the gap between germline ends came to 19 bases. This CDR3 has 15 residues. Germline V CDR1 and CDR2: SNHLY, FYNNEI. For the CDR3, the DNA is TGTGCCAGCACCCCGTTCGGGGAACGTGGAGAGACCCAGTACTTC. Residues: CASTPFGERGETQYF.

The chain combines TRBV20-1 with TRBJ2-4, with TRBD1 as a possible D gene (5 bases). Per the germline V gene, CDR1 is DFQATT and CDR2 is SNEGSKA (reference sequence). The CDR3 runs 11 residues. Trimming shortened V by 0 bases and J by 13 bases, and 10 bases separated the two germline ends. This CDR3 reads CSAREIGVQYF. CDR3 nucleotides: TGCAGTGCTAGAGAAATAGGGGTGCAGTACTTC.

The chain carries TRBV29-1 and TRBJ2-7; 14 bases map to TRBD2. This CDR3 region has 16 residues. Losses at the gene ends were 3 bases for V and 3 bases for J; bases not matched to a gene: 7. CDR1 and CDR2 from the germline V gene are SQVTM and ANQGSEA. The CDR3 DNA reads TGCAGCGTTGATGGACTAGGGACTAGCGGGAGCTACGAGCAGTACTTC. It codes for CSVDGLGTSGSYEQYF.

This chain uses TRBV18 with TRBJ1-1, with D maybe TRBD1 (6 bases). CDR1 and CDR2 (germline): KGHSH, LQKENI. Trimming took 6 bases from V and 0 from J, leaving 17 bases between them. The CDR3 contains 16 residues. CDR3 DNA: TGTGCCAGCTCGCCCAGGGGAGCACACATGAACACTGAAGCTTTCTTT. Its translation is CASSPRGAHMNTEAFF.

This clone came up once. The chain combines TRBV29-1 with TRBJ2-7; 15 bases are a match to TRBD2. Germline lookup yields CDR1 SQVTM and CDR2 ANQGSEA. The trim removed 5 bases at V and 2 bases at J, leaving 1 base unmatched. This CDR3 has 14 amino acids. The CDR3 spells CSVRTSGRAYEQYF. DNA for the CDR3: TGCAGCGTTCGGACTAGCGGGAGGGCCTACGAGCAGTACTTC.